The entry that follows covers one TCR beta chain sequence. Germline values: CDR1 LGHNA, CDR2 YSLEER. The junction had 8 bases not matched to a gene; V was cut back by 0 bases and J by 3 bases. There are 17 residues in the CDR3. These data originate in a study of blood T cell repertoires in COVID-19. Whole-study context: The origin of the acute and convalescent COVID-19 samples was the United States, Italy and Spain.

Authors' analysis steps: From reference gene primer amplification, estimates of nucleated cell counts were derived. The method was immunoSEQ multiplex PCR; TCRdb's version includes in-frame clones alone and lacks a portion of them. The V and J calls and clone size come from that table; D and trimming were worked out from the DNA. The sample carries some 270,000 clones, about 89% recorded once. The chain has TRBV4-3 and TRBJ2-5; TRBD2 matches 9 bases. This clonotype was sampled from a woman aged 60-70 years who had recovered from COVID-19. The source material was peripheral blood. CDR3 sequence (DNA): TGCGCCAGCAGCCAAGATCTAGGAGCGGGGGGTAAAGAGACCCAGTACTTC. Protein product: CASSQDLGAGGKETQYF.